This T cell receptor (beta chain) came from a study of identifying expanded T cells in peripheral blood. Study-wide points: Technical replicates showed roughly 1.2 changed clones; roughly two weeks around 15; four weeks 19. Across healthy donors, higher total template counts meant significantly greater roughly 2-week count variance.

The table came from immunoSEQ multiplex PCR; TCRdb's copy has only in-frame clones and leaves some out. The sample lists 85,000 to 95,000 clones; about 88% were seen once. No infections or other immune events were documented during collection. Comments on this clone: Its specificity is not known.

The sample consisted of blood. This sequence was found in a person aged 18-69 years in good health.

The DNA for the CDR3 is TGTGCCAGCAGCGTGGTAGCCCTCACAGATACGCAGTATTTT. It specifies CASSVVALTDTQYF. The chain links TRBV9 to TRBJ2-3; D call uncertain. This CDR3 spans 14 amino acids. Trimming stripped 2 bases from V and 2 bases from J, with 9 bases between. Looked up from germline, CDR1 is SGDLS and CDR2 is YYNGEE.